This T cell receptor beta chain was recorded in a study of shared T cell receptors in the human thymus. Measured with immunoSEQ multiplex PCR; TCRdb has only the in-frame clones, and not every one. The sample yields approximately 760,000 clones, 70% to 90% seen once. The same data also went into a second study, on human thymus T cells. As that report states: The study used thymus tissue resected during corrective heart surgery. Usage of V and J genes appeared biased in thymic and blood repertoires.

The source material was thymocytes. The TCR was taken from a girl under three years old with a congenital heart defect.

CDR3 residues: CARTLLPGTGGLNTEAFF. CDR3 in DNA: TGTGCCAGAACCTTGTTACCCGGGACAGGGGGTTTGAACACTGAAGCTTTCTTT. The J gene is TRBJ1-1, the V gene TRBV7-9; TRBD1 agrees at 11 bases. CDR3 length: 18 amino acids. With V trimmed by 9 bases and J by 0 bases, 15 bases remained unmatched. Germline CDR1 SEHNR, CDR2 FQNEAQ (reference sequence). Looking up the rest from reference TRBV7-9 and TRBJ1-1 gives the full variable domain: DTGVSQNPRHKITKRGQNVTFRCDPISEHNRLYWYRQTLGQGPEFLTYFQNEAQLEKSRLLSDRFSAERPKGSFSTLEIQRTEQGDSAMYLCARTLLPGTGGLNTEAFFGQGTRLTVV.